This is a list of T cell receptor beta chains from one sample in a study of T cells in Graves' hyperthyroidism and ophthalmopathy. One entry per CDR3 protein results from TCRdb running MiXCR on the multiplex PCR reads. Among fewer than 250,000 distinct CDR3 sequences listed, approximately 25% were seen once. Sequencing was carried out using blood. The receptors derive from a middle-aged woman with Graves' ophthalmopathy. Each CDR3 is given with its conserved first and last residue. D genes are given only for firm matches. Size tells how often a clone was seen (once, few, many) or the class of an expanded clone, and some rows leave it out.

clone_size,d_call,j_call,v_call,cdr3_aa,cdr3_nt
-,-,TRBJ2-5,TRBV2,CASSEGRWRETQYF,TGTGCCAGCAGTGAAGGGCGCTGGAGAGAGACCCAGTACTTC
-,TRBD2,TRBJ2-5,TRBV29-1,CSARLAKETQYF,TGCAGCGCCAGACTAGCGAAAGAGACCCAGTACTTC
-,-,TRBJ1-5,TRBV2,CASRVSMVAGSNQPQHF,TGTGCCAGCAGGGTTTCCATGGTGGCAGGGAGCAATCAGCCCCAGCATTTT
once,-,TRBJ2-7,TRBV28,CASIVQTPPYEQYF,TGTGCCAGCATTGTACAGACTCCCCCCTACGAGCAGTACTTC
many,TRBD2,TRBJ2-7,TRBV6-1,CASSEPGLASYEQYF,TGTGCCAGCAGTGAGCCGGGACTAGCCTCCTACGAGCAGTACTTC
-,TRBD1,TRBJ2-7,TRBV5-1,CASSFTAGTDFDEQYF,TGCGCCAGCAGCTTTACAGCAGGGACAGATTTCGACGAGCAGTACTTC
many,-,TRBJ2-2,TRBV19,CASSRRGTGELFF,TGTGCCAGTTCTCGCCGCGGGACCGGGGAGCTGTTTTTT
many,-,TRBJ1-1,TRBV6-5,CASSYSDTEAFF,TGTGCCAGCAGTTACTCTGACACTGAAGCTTTCTTT
many,-,TRBJ1-5,TRBV19,CASTDTRVQHF,TGTGCCAGTACCGATACCCGGGTCCAGCATTTT
many,-,TRBJ1-2,TRBV20-1,CSATSPQAGGYTF,TGCAGTGCTACCTCACCCCAGGCGGGTGGCTACACCTTC
-,-,TRBJ1-1,TRBV6-1,CASRKLYGNTEAFF,TGTGCCAGCAGGAAGCTGTACGGGAACACTGAAGCTTTCTTT
-,TRBD1,TRBJ2-7,TRBV24-1,CATSDSDRAGSYEQYF,TGTGCCACCAGTGATTCCGACAGGGCTGGGTCCTACGAGCAGTACTTC
many,TRBD1,TRBJ2-7,TRBV5-1,CASSAGTGSYEQYF,TGCGCCAGCAGCGCCGGGACAGGAAGTTACGAGCAGTACTTC
many,-,TRBJ2-7,TRBV15,CATSRGETYEQYF,TGTGCCACCAGCAGAGGGGAGACCTACGAGCAGTACTTC
many,TRBD2,TRBJ2-5,TRBV13,CASSVGTSEAQYF,TGTGCCAGCAGCGTCGGGACTAGCGAGGCCCAGTACTTC